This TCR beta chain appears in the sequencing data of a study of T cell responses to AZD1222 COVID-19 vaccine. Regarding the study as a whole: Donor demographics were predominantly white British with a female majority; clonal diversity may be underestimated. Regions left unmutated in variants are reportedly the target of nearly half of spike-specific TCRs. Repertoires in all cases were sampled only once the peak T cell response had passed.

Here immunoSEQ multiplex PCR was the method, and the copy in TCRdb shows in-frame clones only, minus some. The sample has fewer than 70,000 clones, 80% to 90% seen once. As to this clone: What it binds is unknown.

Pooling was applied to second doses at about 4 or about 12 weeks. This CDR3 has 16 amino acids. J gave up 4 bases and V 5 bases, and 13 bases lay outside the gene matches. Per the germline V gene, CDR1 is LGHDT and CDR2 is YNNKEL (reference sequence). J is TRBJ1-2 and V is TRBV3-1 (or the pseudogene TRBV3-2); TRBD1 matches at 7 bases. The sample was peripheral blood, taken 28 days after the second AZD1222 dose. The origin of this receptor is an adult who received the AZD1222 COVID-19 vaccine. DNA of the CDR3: TGTGCCAGCAGCTCTACAGAGACAGGGTTTCTCTATGGCTACACCTTC. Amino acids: CASSSTETGFLYGYTF.